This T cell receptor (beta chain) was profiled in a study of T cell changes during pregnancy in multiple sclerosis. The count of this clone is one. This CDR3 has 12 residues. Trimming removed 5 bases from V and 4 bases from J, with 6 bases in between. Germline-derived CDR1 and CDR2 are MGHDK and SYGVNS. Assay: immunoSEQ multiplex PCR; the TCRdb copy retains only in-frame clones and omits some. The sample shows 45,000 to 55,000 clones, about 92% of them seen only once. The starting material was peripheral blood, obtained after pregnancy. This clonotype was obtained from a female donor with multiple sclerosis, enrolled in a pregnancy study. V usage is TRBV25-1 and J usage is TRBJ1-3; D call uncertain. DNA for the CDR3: TGTGCCAGCAGTCGACAAGGAAACACCATATATTTT. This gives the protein CASSRQGNTIYF.